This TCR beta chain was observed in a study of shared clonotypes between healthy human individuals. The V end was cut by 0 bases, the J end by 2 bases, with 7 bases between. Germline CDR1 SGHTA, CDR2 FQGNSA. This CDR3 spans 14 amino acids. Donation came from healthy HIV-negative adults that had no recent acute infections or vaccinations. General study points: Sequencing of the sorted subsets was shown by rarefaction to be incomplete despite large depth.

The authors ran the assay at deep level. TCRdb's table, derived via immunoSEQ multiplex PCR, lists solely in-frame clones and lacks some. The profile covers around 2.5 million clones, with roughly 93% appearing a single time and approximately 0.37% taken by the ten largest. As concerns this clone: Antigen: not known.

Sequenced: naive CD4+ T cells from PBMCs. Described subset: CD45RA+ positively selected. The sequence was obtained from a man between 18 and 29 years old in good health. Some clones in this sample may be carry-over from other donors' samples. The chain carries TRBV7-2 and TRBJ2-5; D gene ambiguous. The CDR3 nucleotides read TGTGCCAGCAGCTTAGCTCCAGGACAAGAGACCCAGTACTTC. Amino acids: CASSLAPGQETQYF. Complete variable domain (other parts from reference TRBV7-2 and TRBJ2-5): GAGVSQSPSNKVTEKGKDVELRCDPISGHTALYWYRQSLGQGLEFLIYFQGNSAPDKSGLPSDRFSAERTGGSVSTLTIQRTQQEDSAVYLCASSLAPGQETQYFGPGTRLLVL.